This T cell receptor beta chain appears in the sequencing data of a study of T cells in women clearing cervical HPV infection. Concerning this clone: With the read ending 3 residues before the CDR3 end, the germline J gene is used to fill in that end.

TCRdb keeps only in-frame clones here, not all; method: immunoSEQ multiplex PCR. The clone table shows some 40,000 clones, with the ten largest holding 0.95% to 1.5%. Germline V gene lookup returns CDR1 SQVTM and CDR2 ANQGSEA. This CDR3 has 15 residues. This sequence joins TRBV29-1 and TRBJ2-3; 10 positions match TRBD1. The specimen was blood buffy coat. The TCR comes from a woman between 18 and 69 years old with a cervical HPV16 infection that either progressed to CIN3+ or cleared (not recorded which). The chain's CDR3 is CSVNLADRGQETQYF. The covered CDR3 bases are TGCAGCGTCAATTTGGCTGACAGGGGGCAAGAGACG.